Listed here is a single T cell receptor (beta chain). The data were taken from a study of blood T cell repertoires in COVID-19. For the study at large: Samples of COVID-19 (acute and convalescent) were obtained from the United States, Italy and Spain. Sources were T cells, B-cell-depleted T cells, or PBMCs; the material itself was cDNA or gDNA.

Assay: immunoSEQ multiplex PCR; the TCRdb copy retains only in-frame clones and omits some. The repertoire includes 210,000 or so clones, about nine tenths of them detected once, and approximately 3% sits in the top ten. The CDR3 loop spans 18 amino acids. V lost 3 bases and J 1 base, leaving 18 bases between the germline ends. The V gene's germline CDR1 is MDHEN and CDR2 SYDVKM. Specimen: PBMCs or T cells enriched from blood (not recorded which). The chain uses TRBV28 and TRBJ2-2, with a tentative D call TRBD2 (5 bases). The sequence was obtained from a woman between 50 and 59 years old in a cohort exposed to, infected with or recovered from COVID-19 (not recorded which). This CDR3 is CASSFPPVNGVNTGELFF. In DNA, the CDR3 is TGTGCCAGCAGTTTTCCCCCCGTGAACGGGGTGAACACCGGGGAGCTGTTTTTT.